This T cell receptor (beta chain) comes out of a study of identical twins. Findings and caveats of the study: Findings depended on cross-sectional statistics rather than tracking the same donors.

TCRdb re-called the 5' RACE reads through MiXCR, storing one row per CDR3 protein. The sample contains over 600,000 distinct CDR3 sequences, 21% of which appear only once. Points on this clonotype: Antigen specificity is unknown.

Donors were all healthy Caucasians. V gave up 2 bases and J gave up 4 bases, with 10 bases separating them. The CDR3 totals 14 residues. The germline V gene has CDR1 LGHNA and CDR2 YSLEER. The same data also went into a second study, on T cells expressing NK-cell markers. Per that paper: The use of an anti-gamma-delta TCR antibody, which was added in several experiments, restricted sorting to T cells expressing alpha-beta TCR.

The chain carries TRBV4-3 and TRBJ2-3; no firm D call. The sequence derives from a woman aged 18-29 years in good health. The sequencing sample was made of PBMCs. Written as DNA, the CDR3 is TGCGCCAGCAGCCAAAACCCCCCATCAGATACGCAGTATTTT. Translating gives CASSQNPPSDTQYF.